Each of the 6 T cell receptor beta chains below was sequenced from the same sample in a study of blood T cell repertoires in COVID-19. The data were produced by immunoSEQ multiplex PCR, yet TCRdb's version contains in-frame clones alone and is incomplete. Here the sample spans around 80,000 clones, roughly 89% being singletons. The sequenced sample consisted of peripheral blood. These receptor sequences come from a man aged 60-69 years with acute or convalescent COVID-19.

The V and J genes are TRBV6-4 and TRBJ1-6; 11 bases fit TRBD1. Germline CDR1 reads MRHNA; CDR2 reads SNTAGT. V lost 3 bases and J lost 9; bases outside the gene matches: 4. The CDR3 extends over 15 amino acids. This chain's CDR3 is CASSERTGGSSPLHF. CDR3 bases: TGTGCCAGCAGTGAGCGGACAGGGGGCAGTTCACCCCTCCACTTT.

V is TRBV13 and J is TRBJ2-3, with 9 bases that match TRBD2. Per germline, CDR1 PRHDT and CDR2 FYEKMQ (reference sequence). J lost 2 bases, V lost 5 bases, and 8 bases had no gene match. This CDR3 comprises 16 residues. The CDR3 coding sequence is TGTGCCAGCAGCCGACCCGGACTAGCGAACACAGATACGCAGTATTTT. Protein: CASSRPGLANTDTQYF. The whole variable domain, remainder taken from reference TRBV13 and TRBJ2-3, is AAGVIQSPRHLIKEKRETATLKCYPIPRHDTVYWYQQGPGQDPQFLISFYEKMQSDKGSIPDRFSAQQFSDYHSELNMSSLELGDSALYFCASSRPGLANTDTQYFGPGTRLTVL.

The chain carries TRBV5-1 and TRBJ1-2; 7 bases align to TRBD1. This CDR3 region has 15 residues. Germline CDR1 is SGHRS and CDR2 is YFSETQ. V was pared by 0 bases and J by 7 bases, with 9 bases of the junction left unmatched. The CDR3 is CASSLVLTGVGGYTF. In nucleotides, the CDR3 is TGCGCCAGCAGCTTGGTCCTTACAGGGGTCGGTGGCTACACCTTC.

This chain connects TRBV7-8 to TRBJ1-3, with D tentatively TRBD1 (5 bases). Germline assignment: CDR1 SGHVS and CDR2 FQNEAQ. The CDR3 loop spans 16 amino acids. Trimming removed 1 base at V and 0 bases at J, with 10 bases between. In DNA, the CDR3 is TGTGCCAGCAGCTTAGTTGGGGGGAACTCTGGAAACACCATATATTTT. Translated, it gives CASSLVGGNSGNTIYF.

This chain joins TRBV27 and TRBJ1-6; weak D call: TRBD1 (6 bases). The V gene's germline CDR1 is MNHEY and CDR2 SMNVEV (reference sequence). V was clipped by 6 bases and J by 9 bases, with 15 bases between them. This CDR3 spans 14 amino acids. The DNA of the CDR3 is TGTGCCAGCAGCCCCGGACAGAGTGGTTCACCCCTCCACTTT. Translation gives CASSPGQSGSPLHF.

The chain recombines TRBV6-5 with TRBJ2-2; 9 nucleotides agree with TRBD1. This CDR3 is 15 amino acids long. The trim removed 4 bases at V and 5 bases at J, leaving 5 bases unmatched. Germline V lookup: CDR1 MNHEY, CDR2 SVGAGI. The CDR3 here is CASSLGTGRTGELFF. The CDR3 region has the DNA TGTGCCAGCAGTTTAGGGACAGGGAGGACCGGGGAGCTGTTTTTT.